The clone carrying this T cell receptor (beta chain) has just a few counts. The data originate from a study of Graves' ophthalmopathy and Graves' hyperthyroidism. As the template, RNA transcripts were used to amplify TCR beta CDR3 regions. HTBI-primed RT-PCR formed the first round, and a multiplex PCR formed the second. Via MiXCR, TCRdb re-called the multiplex PCR reads, giving one row per CDR3 protein. The table has roughly 300,000 distinct CDR3 sequences, about 17% seen once. The CDR3 runs to 16 residues. The V end was cut by 1 base, the J end by 4 bases, with 13 bases between. The chain recombines TRBV12-3 or TRBV12-4 with TRBJ2-2, with D perhaps being TRBD1 or TRBD2 (5 bases each). The source of this sequence is an adult man with Graves' ophthalmopathy. Material: peripheral blood. This CDR3 reads CASSLGGWGGTGELFF. The DNA for the CDR3 is TGTGCCAGCAGTTTAGGGGGGTGGGGCGGCACCGGGGAGCTGTTTTTT.